The entry below describes one T cell receptor beta chain. Its antigen is as yet unknown. The CDR3 runs to 17 residues. The V gene's germline CDR1 is SGHVS and CDR2 FNYEAQ. V lost 4 bases, J lost 0 bases, and 8 bases stayed unmatched. The data were obtained in a study of vaccination and CD4 T cells after COVID-19. Study in general: Overlapping peptides covering the spike proteins of SARS-CoV-2, HCoV-NL63, HCoV-OC43 and HCoV-229E were added to stimulate cells.

Oncomine TCR Beta short-read sequencing was applied to DNA from cultured CD4+ T cells. Each CDR3 protein gets one entry after TCRdb re-called the PCR reads with MiXCR. The sample records 20,000 to 25,000 distinct CDR3 sequences, 30% to 35% being singletons. The time point denotes: late sampling 161 to 241 days after vaccination in a few convalescent patients. Regarding treatment: roughly 10-day PBMC culture with coronavirus spike peptide pools or control peptides (ViraFEST assay). Peptide-pool expansion of antigen-specific T cells preceded TCR sequencing in ViraFEST. Positivity by PCR occurred from March to December 2020, a period that predated US Alpha, Beta and Delta variants.

This clonotype was sampled from a human donor who had recovered from COVID-19. The sequencing here drew on CD4+ T cells from blood, cultured in vitro, taken about 7 months after SARS-CoV-2 vaccination. The V call is TRBV7-6, the J call TRBJ1-3; TRBD1 agrees at 8 bases. CDR3 bases: TGTGCCAGCAGCTCCCATACAGGGGGGAGCTCTGGAAACACCATATATTTT. Translating it yields CASSSHTGGSSGNTIYF.